This TCR beta chain was sequenced in a study of T cells in Graves' hyperthyroidism and ophthalmopathy. This clonotype has a count of ten or more. Germline V gives CDR1 SGHRS, CDR2 YFSETQ. V trimming: 5 bases; J trimming: 5 bases; junction bases outside the gene matches: 7. CDR3 length: 14 residues. TCR beta CDR3 regions were amplified from RNA transcripts. Researchers ran a first-round RT-PCR on the TCR CDR3 using the HTBI primer set. TCRdb processed the multiplex PCR reads anew with MiXCR; each CDR3 protein has one entry. The repertoire has about 590,000 distinct CDR3 sequences, 15% to 18% of them found once; the top ten carry under 8%. Patients counted as stable if ophthalmopathy did not develop within 18 months. Clinical symptoms, serum thyroxine and TRAb, thyroid ultrasound and orbital computed tomography together formed the diagnostic basis.

This receptor was identified in a woman aged 25 to 39 with Graves' hyperthyroidism. The chain joins TRBV5-1 to TRBJ2-7; 10 bases fit TRBD2. Sequencing used blood. CDR3 amino acids: CASSSLAGVDEQYF. The CDR3 nucleotides are TGCGCCAGCAGTTCCCTAGCGGGAGTGGACGAGCAGTACTTC. The variable domain in full, with the rest retrieved from reference TRBV5-1 and TRBJ2-7, is KAGVTQTPRYLIKTRGQQVTLSCSPISGHRSVSWYQQTPGQGLQFLFEYFSETQRNKGNFPGRFSGRQFSNSRSEMNVSTLELGDSALYLCASSSLAGVDEQYFGPGTRLTVT.